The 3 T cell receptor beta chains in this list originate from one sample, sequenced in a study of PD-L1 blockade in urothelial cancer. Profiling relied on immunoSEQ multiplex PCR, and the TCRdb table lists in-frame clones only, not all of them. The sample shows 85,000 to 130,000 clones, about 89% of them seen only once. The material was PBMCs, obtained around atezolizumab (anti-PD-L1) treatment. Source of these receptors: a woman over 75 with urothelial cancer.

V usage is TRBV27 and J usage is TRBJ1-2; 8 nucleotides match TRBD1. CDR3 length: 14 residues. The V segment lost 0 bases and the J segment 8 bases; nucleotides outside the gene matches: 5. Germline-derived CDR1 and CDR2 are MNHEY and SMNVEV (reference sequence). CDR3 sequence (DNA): TGTGCCAGCAGTTTATCCCCAGGGGGCTTAGGCTACACCTTC. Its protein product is CASSLSPGGLGYTF.

The CDR3 here is CASSPSSTQYF. The CDR3 nucleotides are TGTGCCAGCTCTCCCTCCAGTACGCAGTATTTT. V and J are TRBV18 and TRBJ2-3; D unresolved. This CDR3 contains 11 residues. CDR1 is KGHSH and CDR2 is LQKENI in the germline V gene. V was shortened by 6 bases and J by 8 bases, with 9 bases between the two germline ends.

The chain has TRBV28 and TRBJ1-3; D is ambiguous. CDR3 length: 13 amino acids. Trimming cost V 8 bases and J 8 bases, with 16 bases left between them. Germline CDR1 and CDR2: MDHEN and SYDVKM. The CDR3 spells CASPSSSGDTIYF. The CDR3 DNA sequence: TGTGCCAGCCCCTCCAGCTCGGGAGACACCATATATTTT. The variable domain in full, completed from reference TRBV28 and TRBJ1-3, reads DVKVTQSSRYLVKRTGEKVFLECVQDMDHENMFWYRQDPGLGLRLIYFSYDVKMKEKGDIPEGYSVSREKKERFSLILESASTNQTSMYLCASPSSSGDTIYFGEGSWLTVV.